What follows is one T cell receptor beta chain and its context. This sample is part of a study of blood T cell repertoires in COVID-19. Only in-frame clones appear in the TCRdb table, and some are missing; sequencing was by immunoSEQ multiplex PCR. Of under 200,000 clones listed, approximately 86% are singletons. V lost 8 bases and J lost 2; bases outside the gene matches: 10. The CDR3 is made up of 15 amino acids. Germline V gives CDR1 MDHEN, CDR2 SYDVKM. The chain joins TRBV28 to TRBJ2-5; TRBD2 agrees at 8 bases. The sequence was obtained from a woman aged 60 to 75 who had recovered from COVID-19. Specimen: peripheral blood. Here the CDR3 reads CASERASGGQETQYF. The CDR3 region has the DNA TGTGCCAGCGAGAGGGCGAGCGGGGGACAAGAGACCCAGTACTTC.